Listed below are T cell receptor beta chains from one sample, sequenced in a study of shared clonotypes between healthy human individuals. Produced via immunoSEQ multiplex PCR; TCRdb's table is partial and in-frame only. The sample shows about 2.4 million clones, 80% to 95% of them seen only once. Sequenced material: naive CD4+ T cells from PBMCs. The receptors were sampled from a man younger than 30 in good health. Some clones in this sample may be carry-over from other donors' samples. Each CDR3 is given with its conserved first and last residue. Clone size appears in some rows only: once, few, many, or a class for an expanded clone.

abundance,v_gene,CDR3aa
.,TRBV30,CAWRLAGADGELFF
.,TRBV27,CASSLKPSGTYEQYF
once,TRBV7-2,CASSSKSPAGEQYF
.,TRBV9,CASSVTGAGANVLTF
.,TRBV5-6,CASSLSQGPANTGELFF
.,TRBV7-6,CASSPGTSGIPYEQYF
.,TRBV28,CASSFAPGTGRGAFF
.,TRBV15,CATSRGRDRALLAF
.,TRBV5-4,CASRHTGTSGSGQETQYF
once,TRBV27,CASSPSTGGGYGYTF
.,TRBV5-1,CASSLSTATNEKLFF
.,TRBV6-5,CASSYTPTGANVLTF
.,TRBV6-5,CASGDRVDKNIQYF
.,TRBV5-1,CASRILAGVIDTQYF
.,TRBV6-6,CASTEQGGRELFF
.,TRBV18,CASSPPAGASYEQYF
.,TRBV29-1,CSVGGGLGNQPQHF
.,TRBV6-1,CASVLAPARRQPQHF
.,TRBV2,CASRPRSDEQFF
.,TRBV7-2,CASSLAQSGDTEAFF
.,TRBV5-4,CASSFGQETQYF
.,TRBV11-1,CASSPLVGAANEQFF
.,TRBV5-1,CASSQTFGGETQYF
.,TRBV9,CASSVTPDITGGGNTIYF
.,TRBV27,CASSFLGATEAFF
.,TRBV6-5,CASRSPQNSYEQYF
.,TRBV5-1,CASSLTGYNSPLHF
.,TRBV7-6,CASSPAGGGAFF
.,TRBV2,CAGRPGQGDTIYF
.,TRBV4-1,CASSLNGVQPQHF
.,TRBV5-8,CASRTGENTGELFF
.,TRBV19,CASSRGDRATYEQYF
.,TRBV28,CASKTRTGWNEKLFF
.,TRBV18,CASSSSAGGTTDTQYF
.,TRBV5-6,CASSTRPSGIYEQYF
few,TRBV7-3,CASRLLPGTNTEAFF
.,TRBV14,CASSRGTPYQETQYF
.,TRBV28,CASSQGAFQHF
.,TRBV28,CASNKARPTPYGYTF
.,TRBV28,CASISHTEQYF